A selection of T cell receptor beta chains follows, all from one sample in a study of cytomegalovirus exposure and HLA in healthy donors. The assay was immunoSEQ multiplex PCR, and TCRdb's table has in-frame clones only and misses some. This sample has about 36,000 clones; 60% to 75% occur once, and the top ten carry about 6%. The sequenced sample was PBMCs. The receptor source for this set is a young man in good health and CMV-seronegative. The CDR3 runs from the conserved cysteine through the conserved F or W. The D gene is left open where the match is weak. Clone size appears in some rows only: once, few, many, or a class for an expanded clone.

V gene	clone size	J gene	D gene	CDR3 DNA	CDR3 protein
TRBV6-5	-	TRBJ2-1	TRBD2	TGTGCCAGCAGAGCGGGGAGCTCCTACAATGAGCAGTTCTTC	CASRAGSSYNEQFF
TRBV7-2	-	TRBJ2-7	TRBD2	TGTGCCAGCAGCTTGGCGGGGGACGCCTACGAGCAGTACTTC	CASSLAGDAYEQYF
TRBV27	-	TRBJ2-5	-	TGTGCCAGCAGTTTAGGGGCGAGGGAGACCCAGTACTTC	CASSLGARETQYF
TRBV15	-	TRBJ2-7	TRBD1	TGTGCCACCAGCAGAGATCGTCTGGGTCACAGGGGCCTCTACGAGCAGTACTTC	CATSRDRLGHRGLYEQYF
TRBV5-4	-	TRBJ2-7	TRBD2	TGTGCCAGCAGCTCTGGGACTAGCGGGACCCCCGAGCAGTACTTC	CASSSGTSGTPEQYF
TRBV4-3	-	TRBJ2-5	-	TGCGCCAGCAGCCAAGACCTCCAGGGTTTAGAGACCCAGTACTTC	CASSQDLQGLETQYF
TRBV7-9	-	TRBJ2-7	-	TGTGCCACCTCAGACGGGACCTACGAGCAGTACTTC	CATSDGTYEQYF
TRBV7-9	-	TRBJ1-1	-	TGTGCCAGCAGCTCCCAGGGGAACACTGAAGCTTTCTTT	CASSSQGNTEAFF
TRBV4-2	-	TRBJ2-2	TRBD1	TGTGCCAGCAGCCAAGAGACAGGGAATACCGGGGAGCTGTTTTTT	CASSQETGNTGELFF
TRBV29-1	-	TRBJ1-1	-	TGCAGCGGGGGGGGCACTGAAGCTTTCTTT	CSGGGTEAFF
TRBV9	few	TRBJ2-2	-	TGTGCCAGCAGCGTAGAAATCGAGGGCGGGGAGCTGTTTTTT	CASSVEIEGGELFF
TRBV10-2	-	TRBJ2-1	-	TGCGCCAGCAGTGATGCCCTTCGGGAGCAGTTCTTC	CASSDALREQFF
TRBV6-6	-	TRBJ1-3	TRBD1	TGTGCCAGCAACAAACGGAGGGGGCTAGGAAACACCATATATTTT	CASNKRRGLGNTIYF
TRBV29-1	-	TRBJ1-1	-	TGCAGCGTGGCGGGACGCCAGAACACTGAAGCTTTCTTT	CSVAGRQNTEAFF
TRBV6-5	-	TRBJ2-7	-	TGTGCCAGTCCCACCTACGAGCAGTACTTC	CASPTYEQYF
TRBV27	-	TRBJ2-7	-	TGTGCCAGCAGTTCCCAGACTAGCTCCTACGAGCAGTACTTC	CASSSQTSSYEQYF
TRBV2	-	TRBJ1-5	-	TGTGCCAGCAGGGATACAGGGCTCCGTAATCAGCCCCAGCATTTT	CASRDTGLRNQPQHF
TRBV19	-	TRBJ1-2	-	TGTGCCAGCAATCCCCAGCGCCTCTATGGCTACACCTTC	CASNPQRLYGYTF
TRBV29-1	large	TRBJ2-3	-	TGCAGCGTTGTAGGGAAGGGGAATACGCAGTATTTT	CSVVGKGNTQYF
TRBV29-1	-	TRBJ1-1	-	TGCAGCGTGGGGAGGTACACTGAAGCTTTCTTT	CSVGRYTEAFF
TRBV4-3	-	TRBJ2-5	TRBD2	TGCGCCAGCAGTCAGGGGGGGACTAGCGAGGGTGGGTGGGAGACCCAGTACTTC	CASSQGGTSEGGWETQYF
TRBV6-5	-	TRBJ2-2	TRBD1	TGTGCCAGCAGTTACTCGGACAGGGGGCGGGCCGGGGAGCTGTTTTTT	CASSYSDRGRAGELFF
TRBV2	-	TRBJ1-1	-	TGTGCCAGCAGTGGCCGACAGGTTTTTATCACTGAAGCTTTCTTT	CASSGRQVFITEAFF
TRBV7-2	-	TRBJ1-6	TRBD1	TGTGCCAGCAGCTTAGACATAGTCGCAGGGGGGCTGTATTCACCCCTCCACTTT	CASSLDIVAGGLYSPLHF
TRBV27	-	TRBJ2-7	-	TGTGCCAGCAACAGGCTTAACTCCTACGAGCAGTACTTC	CASNRLNSYEQYF
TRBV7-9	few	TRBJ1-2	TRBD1	TGTGCCAGCACGGGACAGGGGGTGAATGGCTACACCTTC	CASTGQGVNGYTF
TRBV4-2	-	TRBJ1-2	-	TGTGCCAGCAGCCAAGCCACGGGATCCTATGGCTACACCTTC	CASSQATGSYGYTF
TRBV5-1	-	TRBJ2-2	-	TGCGCCAGCATGAGGGCGACCGGGGAGCTGTTTTTT	CASMRATGELFF
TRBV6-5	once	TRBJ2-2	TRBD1	TGTGCCAGCAGCGAGGACAGGGTGACCGGGGAGCTGTTTTTT	CASSEDRVTGELFF
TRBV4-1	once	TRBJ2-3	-	TGCGCCAGCAGTCAAAGGGATGGGGGCAACCTCCTCCCCTTCACAGATACGCAGTATTTT	CASSQRDGGNLLPFTDTQYF
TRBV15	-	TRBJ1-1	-	TGTGCCACCGCGGGCCAAGTGAACACTGAAGCTTTCTTT	CATAGQVNTEAFF
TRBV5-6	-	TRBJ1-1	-	TGTGCCAGCAGCACCCGGTTTTCTGAAGCTTTCTTT	CASSTRFSEAFF
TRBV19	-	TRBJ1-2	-	TGTGCCTCAGCGGGCAAACGCCATGGCTACACCTTC	CASAGKRHGYTF
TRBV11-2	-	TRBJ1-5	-	TGTGCCAGCAGCTTGAGAGAAGGCAATCAGCCCCAGCATTTT	CASSLREGNQPQHF
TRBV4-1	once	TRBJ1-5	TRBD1	TGCGCCAGCAGCCCAGGATCAGGGGGGCGAAGCAATCAGCCCCAGCATTTT	CASSPGSGGRSNQPQHF
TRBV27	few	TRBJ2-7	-	TGTGCCAGCAGACAGGGCACCTACGAGCAGTACTTC	CASRQGTYEQYF
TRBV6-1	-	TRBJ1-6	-	TGTGCCAGCAGTGAAAGGTGGGGCCTAGGGTCACCCCTCCACTTT	CASSERWGLGSPLHF
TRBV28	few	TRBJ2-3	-	TGTGCCAGCACCACCATGGGGCCAGATACGCAGTATTTT	CASTTMGPDTQYF
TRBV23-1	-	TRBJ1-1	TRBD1	TGCGCCAGCAGTCACCGAACCGGGACAGGGGGCACTGAAGCTTTCTTT	CASSHRTGTGGTEAFF
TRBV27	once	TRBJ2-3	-	TGTGCCAGCAGTCCTGCCGGTACCACAGATACGCAGTATTTT	CASSPAGTTDTQYF
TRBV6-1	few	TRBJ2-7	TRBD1	TGTGCCAGCGGGAGGACAGGGGGCAATTCGGAGCAGTACTTC	CASGRTGGNSEQYF
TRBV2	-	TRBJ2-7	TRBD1	TGTGCCAGCAGTTCCGGGACAGGGACCTTTTTC	CASSSGTGTFF
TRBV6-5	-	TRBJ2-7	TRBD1	TGTGCCAGCAGTTACTCCGGGACAGCATACGAGCAGTACTTC	CASSYSGTAYEQYF
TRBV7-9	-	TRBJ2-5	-	TGTGCCAGCAGCTTACGGCAGGAAGAGACCCAGTACTTC	CASSLRQEETQYF
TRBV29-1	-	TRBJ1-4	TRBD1	TGCAGCGTTGGGGGACAGGGTTACGAAAAACTGTTTTTT	CSVGGQGYEKLFF
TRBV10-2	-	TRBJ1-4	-	TGCGCCAGCAGTAAGGGGCAGGGTGTGAGGAAACTGTTTTTT	CASSKGQGVRKLFF
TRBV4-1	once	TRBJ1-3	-	TGCGCCAGCAGCGCCCCAGGAGGCAGGTCGACCTCTGGAAACACCATATATTTT	CASSAPGGRSTSGNTIYF
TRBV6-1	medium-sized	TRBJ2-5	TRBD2	TGTGCCAGCAGTGACCCGGGACTAGCGGGAGGCGGAGAGACCCAGTACTTC	CASSDPGLAGGGETQYF
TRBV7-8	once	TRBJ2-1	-	TGTGCCAGCAGCTTGATGGACAGTGACAATGAGCAGTTCTTC	CASSLMDSDNEQFF
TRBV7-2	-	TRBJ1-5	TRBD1	TGTGCCAGCAGCTCAGTCCAGGGGGGTCAGCCCCAGCATTTT	CASSSVQGGQPQHF
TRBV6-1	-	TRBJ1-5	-	TGTGCCAGCAGTGAAGGTCTCTCCTCCCAGCCCCAGCATTTT	CASSEGLSSQPQHF
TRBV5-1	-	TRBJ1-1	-	TGCGCCAGCAGCTGGGGTCGAGTGTCGGGGTCGAACACTGAAGCTTTCTTT	CASSWGRVSGSNTEAFF